The sequence of this TCR beta chain was determined in a study of T cells in Graves' hyperthyroidism and ophthalmopathy. In this sample, this clonotype turned up a few times. What it binds is not known. Hyperthyroidism patients were newly diagnosed, had disease duration under 2 months, and were aged 18 to 65 years. Exclusion of a patient resulted from uncontrolled infection, other autoimmune disease, pregnancy or lactation. Overall study results and limits: Progression to ophthalmopathy was predicted a median of roughly seven months early. Blood shared most expanded thyroid clonotypes above 0.001.

The CDR3 sequence is 15 residues long. The germline V gene has CDR1 SGHKS and CDR2 YYEKEE (reference sequence). V was clipped by 1 base and J by 6 bases, with 13 bases between them. Authors of the study amplified TCR beta CDR3 regions from RNA transcripts. HTBI primers were employed in a first-round RT-PCR of the TCR CDR3. MiXCR, applied by TCRdb to the multiplex PCR reads, yields one record per CDR3 protein. The sample contains about 770,000 distinct CDR3 sequences, around 20% of which appear only once. The rearrangement joins TRBV5-5 to TRBJ2-2; D might be TRBD2 (6 bases). This clonotype originated in a woman in her 50s with Graves' hyperthyroidism that later progressed to Graves' ophthalmopathy. The sequenced sample was blood. CDR3 residues: CASSLRAGGSGELFF. Written as DNA, the CDR3 is TGTGCCAGCAGCTTGCGAGCAGGAGGGTCCGGGGAGCTGTTTTTT.